A selection of T cell receptor beta chains follows, all from one sample in a study of OX40 agonist ivuxolimab in advanced cancers. The data were produced by immunoSEQ multiplex PCR, yet TCRdb's version contains in-frame clones alone and is incomplete. This sample carries approximately 47,000 clones, roughly 90% of them seen once, and the ten largest clones take around 50%. Here the sequenced sample was CD4+ or CD8+ T cells sorted from blood, taken in a trial of the OX40 agonist ivuxolimab. All receptors come from an adult with an advanced solid tumor such as melanoma, head and neck, liver or kidney cancer. CDR3s include the opening cysteine and the closing phenylalanine or tryptophan.

V gene: TRBV7-3; CDR3 protein: CASSRTLSDTQYF
V gene: TRBV19; CDR3 protein: CATLADLIHGYTF
V gene: TRBV4-2; CDR3 protein: CASSPSMVPMGTEAFF
V gene: TRBV27; CDR3 protein: CASSLVLGSNEQFF
V gene: TRBV6-4; CDR3 protein: CASGGQPTNEKLFF
V gene: TRBV5-4; CDR3 protein: CASSISGGPRLF
V gene: TRBV19; CDR3 protein: CATASGGAREQYF
V gene: TRBV19; CDR3 protein: CASSIVQGYEQYF
V gene: TRBV2; CDR3 protein: CASSEEQVGEQYF
V gene: TRBV5-4; CDR3 protein: CASSLGGLQDLADTQYF